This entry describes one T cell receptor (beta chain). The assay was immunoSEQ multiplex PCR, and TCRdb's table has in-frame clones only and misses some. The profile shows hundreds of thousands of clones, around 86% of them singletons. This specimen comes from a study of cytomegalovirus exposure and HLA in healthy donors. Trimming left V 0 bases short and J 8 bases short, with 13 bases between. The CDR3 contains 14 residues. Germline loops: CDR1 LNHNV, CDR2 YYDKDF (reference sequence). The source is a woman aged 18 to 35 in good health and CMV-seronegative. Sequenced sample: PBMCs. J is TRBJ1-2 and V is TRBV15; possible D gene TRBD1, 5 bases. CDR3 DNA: TGTGCCACCAGCAGAGATCGTCTCCCAGGGGGCTACACCTTC. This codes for CATSRDRLPGGYTF.